Sequencing of this T cell receptor (beta chain) was carried out in a study of cytomegalovirus exposure and HLA in healthy donors. Study information: The 600 to 800 first-cohort repertoires shared a platform with the 130 or so validation repertoires, as reported in a later analysis. Regarding the study as a whole: Altogether, about 160 TCR beta chains were recorded as cytomegalovirus-associated. CMV antigen specificity was confirmed in vitro for a few CMV-associated chains. Reports showed the classifier diagnosing cytomegalovirus status with high specificity and sensitivity.

Germline loops: CDR1 SGDLS, CDR2 YYNGEE. This CDR3 is 15 amino acids long. Trimming cost V 4 bases and J 2 bases, with 14 bases left between them. The method was immunoSEQ multiplex PCR; TCRdb's version includes in-frame clones alone and lacks a portion of them. This table has some 98,000 clones, roughly 89% appearing once. For this clone: Its specificity is unknown.

Sample: PBMCs. V usage is TRBV9 and J usage is TRBJ2-3; maybe TRBD1 (5 bases). The clonotype was recovered from a woman aged 30 to 39 in good health and CMV-seronegative. CDR3 sequence (DNA): TGTGCCAGCAGCCTTGGACACACCTCCACAGATACGCAGTATTTT. Encoded protein: CASSLGHTSTDTQYF.